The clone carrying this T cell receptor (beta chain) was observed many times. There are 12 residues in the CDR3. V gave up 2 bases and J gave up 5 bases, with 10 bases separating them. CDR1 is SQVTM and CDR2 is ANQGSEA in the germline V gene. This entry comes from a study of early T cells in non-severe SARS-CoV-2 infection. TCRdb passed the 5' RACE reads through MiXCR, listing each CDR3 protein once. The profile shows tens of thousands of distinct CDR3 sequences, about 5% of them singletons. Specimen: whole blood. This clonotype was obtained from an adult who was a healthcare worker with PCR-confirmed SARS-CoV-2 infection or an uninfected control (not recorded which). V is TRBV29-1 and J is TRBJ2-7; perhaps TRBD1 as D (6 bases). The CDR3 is CSVETRGHEQYF. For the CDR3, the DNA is TGCAGCGTTGAAACCAGGGGCCACGAGCAGTACTTC.